This T cell receptor (beta chain) is drawn from a study of T cell changes during pregnancy in multiple sclerosis. Assay: immunoSEQ multiplex PCR; the TCRdb copy retains only in-frame clones and omits some. The data contain 50,000 to 80,000 clones, about 91% of them singletons. This CDR3 is built from 17 residues. Germline values: CDR1 MNHEY, CDR2 SMNVEV (reference sequence). With V trimmed by 3 bases and J by 0 bases, 8 bases remained unmatched. The sequence was obtained from a female donor with multiple sclerosis, enrolled in a pregnancy study. The rearrangement links TRBV27 to TRBJ2-1, with 7 bases aligning to TRBD1. Sequences were derived from CD8+ T cells from peripheral blood mononuclear cells, sampled before pregnancy. The CDR3 DNA sequence: TGTGCCAGCAGTTTCCCCCAAAAGGGGGCCTCCTACAATGAGCAGTTCTTC. Its translation: CASSFPQKGASYNEQFF.